The clone carrying this T cell receptor beta chain was observed once. Its target is unknown. Treatment indicated: roughly ten-day PBMC culture with coronavirus spike peptide pools or control peptides (ViraFEST assay). Sequence data for DNA of cultured CD4+ T cells were generated by the Oncomine TCR Beta short-read assay. The template was genomic DNA from cultured CD4+ T cells. Each CDR3 protein gets one entry after TCRdb re-called the PCR reads with MiXCR. Of roughly 11,000 distinct CDR3 sequences in the sample, approximately 53% were seen once. The sample is drawn from a study of vaccination and CD4 T cells after COVID-19. What was sequenced was CD4+ T cells from blood, cultured in vitro. The TCR comes from a human donor who had recovered from COVID-19.

CDR3 in DNA: TGTGCCAGTAAACCAGGACAGAGAGGAGGGGAGCTGTTTTTT. This encodes CASKPGQRGGELFF. This sequence joins TRBV19 and TRBJ2-2; D might be TRBD1 (6 bases). With 7 bases removed from V and 8 bases from J, the gap between germline ends came to 17 bases. CDR1 is LNHDA, CDR2 SQIVND, per germline (reference sequence). This CDR3 comprises 14 residues. The full variable domain, its missing parts supplied by reference TRBV19 and TRBJ2-2, is DGGITQSPKYLFRKEGQNVTLSCEQNLNHDAMYWYRQDPGQGLRLIYYSQIVNDFQKGDIAEGYSVSREKKESFPLTVTSAQKNPTAFYLCASKPGQRGGELFFGEGSRLTVL.